Below, 18 T cell receptor beta chains from the same sample are listed, as sequenced in a study of blood T cell repertoires in COVID-19. TCRdb's table, derived via immunoSEQ multiplex PCR, lists solely in-frame clones and lacks some. In the table there are about 300,000 clones, about 90% of which are singletons. Specimen: peripheral blood. The receptor set was obtained from a woman aged 40-49 years who had recovered from COVID-19.

J is TRBJ2-5 and V is TRBV3-1 (or the pseudogene TRBV3-2), with TRBD1 matching 9 bases. This CDR3 is 15 amino acids long. The V gene's germline CDR1 is LGHDT and CDR2 YNNKEL (reference sequence). V shed 0 bases and J 2 bases; nucleotides not matched to a gene: 1. For the CDR3, the DNA is TGTGCCAGCAGCCAAGAGGGACAGGGTCAAGAGACCCAGTACTTC. Protein sequence: CASSQEGQGQETQYF.

The V and J genes are TRBV19 and TRBJ2-7, with D unclear. V lost 5 bases, J lost 3 bases, and 14 bases lay in between. The length of the CDR3 is 14 residues. The germline V gene encodes CDR1 LNHDA and CDR2 SQIVND (reference sequence). This CDR3 reads CASSHLENIYEQYF. The DNA for the CDR3 is TGTGCCAGTAGTCACTTAGAGAATATCTACGAGCAGTACTTC.

V is TRBV5-5 and J is TRBJ1-1; D not certain. Germline values: CDR1 SGHKS, CDR2 YYEKEE (reference sequence). V gave up 2 bases and J gave up 7 bases, with 12 bases separating them. The CDR3 sequence is 13 residues long. The CDR3 sequence is CASSFFEFGEAFF. In DNA, the CDR3 is TGTGCCAGCAGCTTTTTTGAATTCGGTGAAGCTTTCTTT. Filled out from reference TRBV5-5 and TRBJ1-1, the complete variable domain reads DAGVTQSPTHLIKTRGQQVTLRCSPISGHKSVSWYQQVLGQGPQFIFQYYEKEERGRGNFPDRFSARQFPNYSSELNVNALLLGDSALYLCASSFFEFGEAFFGQGTRLTVV.

The chain recombines TRBV9 with TRBJ2-1, with a tentative D call TRBD1 (6 bases). The V gene's germline CDR1 is SGDLS and CDR2 YYNGEE. This CDR3 is 14 amino acids long. Trimming pared 2 bases from V and 12 bases from J, leaving 18 bases between. CDR3 nucleotide sequence: TGTGCCAGCAGCGTTCGACAACAGGGTAGTAGGCAGTTCTTC. Its translation: CASSVRQQGSRQFF.

This sequence joins TRBV19 and TRBJ1-6; TRBD1 agrees at 7 bases. Per the germline V gene, CDR1 is LNHDA and CDR2 is SQIVND (reference sequence). After removal of 5 bases from V and 7 bases from J, the junction contained 8 bases not matched to a gene. The CDR3 is 15 residues long. Here the CDR3 DNA reads TGTGCCAGTAGTCCGGGACAGTCGGGAAATTCACCCCTCCACTTT. It yields the protein CASSPGQSGNSPLHF.

This clone was found a few times. The rearrangement links TRBV11-3 to TRBJ2-3; tentative D call: TRBD1 (7 bases). Germline V gives CDR1 SGHNT, CDR2 YENEEA. V was cut by 4 bases and J by 4 bases, with 12 bases left in between. CDR3 length: 14 amino acids. The CDR3 loop is CASSWRGRPDTQYF. CDR3 nucleotides: TGTGCCAGCAGCTGGAGGGGGCGTCCAGATACGCAGTATTTT.

Only one count was recorded for this clone. The chain links TRBV30 to TRBJ1-6; D is undetermined. This CDR3 is 13 amino acids long. Per germline, CDR1 GTSNPN and CDR2 SVGIG (reference sequence). The V gene lost 7 bases and the J gene lost 10 bases, with 17 bases spanning the gap. CDR3 in DNA: TGTGCCTTCCAATACTTCCTCAGGTCACCCCTCCACTTT. This gives the protein CAFQYFLRSPLHF.

This chain links TRBV7-6 with TRBJ2-5; perhaps TRBD2 as D (5 bases). Germline V gene data show CDR1 as SGHVS and CDR2 as FNYEAQ. V was shortened by 3 bases and J by 6 bases, with 8 bases between the two germline ends. CDR3 length: 12 residues. In DNA, the CDR3 is TGTGCCAGCAGCTTTGGGAGCAAGACCCAGTACTTC. This codes for CASSFGSKTQYF.

This chain joins TRBV5-1 and TRBJ2-3, with 8 bases fitting TRBD2. V shed 3 bases and J 0 bases; nucleotides not matched to a gene: 9. Germline V lookup: CDR1 SGHRS, CDR2 YFSETQ. CDR3 length equals 17 residues. This CDR3 reads CASSSSSPGGSTDTQYF. CDR3 sequence (DNA): TGCGCCAGCAGCTCTAGCAGCCCGGGAGGGAGCACAGATACGCAGTATTTT.

A single count supports this clone. The genes are TRBV10-1 and TRBJ1-3; D is undetermined. The CDR3 has 14 residues. Germline CDR1 reads WNHNN; CDR2 reads SYGVQD (reference sequence). V lost 4 bases, J lost 4 bases, and 11 bases lay in between. As DNA, the CDR3 is TGCGCCAGCAGTGGTGGCAATAAAGGAAACACCATATATTTT. Translation: CASSGGNKGNTIYF.

Here the CDR3 reads CASSSGLEQFF. CDR3 DNA sequence: TGTGCCAGCAGTTCCGGTCTCGAGCAGTTCTTC. The gene calls are TRBV27 and TRBJ2-1, with D uncertain. Trimming shortened V by 4 bases and J by 10 bases, and 8 bases separated the two germline ends. Germline lookup yields CDR1 MNHEY and CDR2 SMNVEV (reference sequence). CDR3 length equals 11 residues.

V usage is TRBV5-1 and J usage is TRBJ1-1; D unresolved. Germline CDR1 and CDR2: SGHRS and YFSETQ. The CDR3 runs to 13 residues. V was pared by 4 bases and J by 1 base, with 8 bases between. CDR3 protein: CASSLHKNTEAFF. The CDR3 DNA reads as TGCGCCAGCAGCCTGCACAAGAACACTGAAGCTTTCTTT.

This clone was counted a few times. J is TRBJ1-2 and V is TRBV4-3; 9 nucleotides agree with TRBD1. V was pared by 3 bases and J by 6 bases, with 8 bases of the junction left unmatched. Per the germline V gene, CDR1 is LGHNA and CDR2 is YSLEER. The CDR3 length is 15 residues. The CDR3 DNA follows: TGCGCCAGCAGCCATAACAGGGGGCGCCTGGATGGCTACACCTTC. Protein sequence: CASSHNRGRLDGYTF.

The rearrangement joins TRBV27 to TRBJ2-3; weak D call: TRBD2 (5 bases). This CDR3 is 14 amino acids long. Per germline, CDR1 MNHEY and CDR2 SMNVEV (reference sequence). Trimming removed 4 bases from V and 1 base from J, with 9 bases in between. The CDR3 region has the DNA TGTGCCAGCAGTTCGGACGGGGGCACAGATACGCAGTATTTT. This encodes CASSSDGGTDTQYF.

The chain recombines TRBV19 with TRBJ2-5, with 9 bases identical to TRBD1. The CDR3 spans 14 residues. Germline CDR1 reads LNHDA; CDR2 reads SQIVND (reference sequence). The CDR3 sequence: CVLLIGQGRGTQYF. CDR3 nucleotide sequence: TGTGTCCTCCTAATAGGACAGGGGCGGGGGACCCAGTACTTC. Combining the CDR3 with reference TRBV19 and TRBJ2-5 gives the whole variable domain DGGITQSPKYLFRKEGQNVTLSCEQNLNHDAMYWYRQDPGQGLRLIYYSQIVNDFQKGDIAEGYSVSREKKESFPLTVTSAQKNPTAFYLCVLLIGQGRGTQYFGPGTRLLVL.

This clone was observed a few times. This chain links TRBV5-1 with TRBJ1-4; 7 positions match TRBD1. Germline CDR1 reads SGHRS; CDR2 reads YFSETQ. The CDR3 has 14 residues. V dropped 4 bases and J dropped 5; count of bases not matched to a gene: 5. CDR3 sequence reads: CASSPGTANEKLFF. Written as DNA, the CDR3 is TGCGCCAGCAGCCCCGGGACAGCAAATGAAAAACTGTTTTTT.

This clone was seen a single time. The chain has TRBV4-1 and TRBJ2-3; TRBD2 matches at 10 bases. CDR3 length: 16 residues. Per the germline V gene, CDR1 is MGHRA and CDR2 is YSYEKL. J lost 3 bases, V lost 1 base, and 4 bases had no gene match. CDR3 sequence: CASSQVLAGATDTQYF. For the CDR3, the DNA is TGCGCCAGCAGCCAAGTCCTAGCGGGGGCGACAGATACGCAGTATTTT.

This sequence joins TRBV7-9 and TRBJ2-5; 8 bases agree with TRBD1. Looked up from germline, CDR1 is SEHNR and CDR2 is FQNEAQ (reference sequence). This CDR3 has 15 amino acids. Trimming at V came to 3 bases and at J to 1 base, leaving 4 bases not matched to a gene. The CDR3 reads CASSLGQAFQETQYF. CDR3 DNA sequence: TGTGCCAGCAGCTTGGGACAGGCCTTCCAAGAGACCCAGTACTTC.